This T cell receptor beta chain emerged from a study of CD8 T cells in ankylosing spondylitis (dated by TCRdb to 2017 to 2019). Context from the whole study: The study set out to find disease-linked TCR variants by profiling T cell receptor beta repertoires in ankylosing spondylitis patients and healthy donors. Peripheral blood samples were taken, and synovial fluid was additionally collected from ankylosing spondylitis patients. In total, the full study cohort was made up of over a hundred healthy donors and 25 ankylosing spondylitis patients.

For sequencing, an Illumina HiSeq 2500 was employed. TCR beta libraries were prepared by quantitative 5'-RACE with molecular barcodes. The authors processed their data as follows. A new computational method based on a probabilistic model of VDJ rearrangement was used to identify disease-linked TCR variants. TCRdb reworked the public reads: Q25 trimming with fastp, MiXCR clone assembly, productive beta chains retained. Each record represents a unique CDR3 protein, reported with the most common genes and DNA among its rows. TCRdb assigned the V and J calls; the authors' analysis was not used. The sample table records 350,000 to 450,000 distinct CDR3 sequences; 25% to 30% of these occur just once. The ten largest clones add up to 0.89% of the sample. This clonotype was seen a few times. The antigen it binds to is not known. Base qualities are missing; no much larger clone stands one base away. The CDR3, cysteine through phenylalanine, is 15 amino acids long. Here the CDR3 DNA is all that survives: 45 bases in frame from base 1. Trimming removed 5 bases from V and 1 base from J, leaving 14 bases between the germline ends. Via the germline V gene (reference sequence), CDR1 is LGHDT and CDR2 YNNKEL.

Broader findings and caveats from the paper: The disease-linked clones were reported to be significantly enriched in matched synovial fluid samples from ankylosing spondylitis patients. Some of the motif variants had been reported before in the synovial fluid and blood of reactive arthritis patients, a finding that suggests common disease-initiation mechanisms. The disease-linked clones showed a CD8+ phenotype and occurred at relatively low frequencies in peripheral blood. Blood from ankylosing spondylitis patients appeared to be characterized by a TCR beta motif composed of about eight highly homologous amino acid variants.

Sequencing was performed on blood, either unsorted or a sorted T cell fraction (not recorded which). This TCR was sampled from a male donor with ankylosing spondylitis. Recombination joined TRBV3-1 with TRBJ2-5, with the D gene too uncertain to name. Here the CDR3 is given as CASSVNPATQETQYF. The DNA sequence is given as TGTGCCAGCAGCGTCAATCCAGCTACCCAAGAGACCCAGTACTTC.